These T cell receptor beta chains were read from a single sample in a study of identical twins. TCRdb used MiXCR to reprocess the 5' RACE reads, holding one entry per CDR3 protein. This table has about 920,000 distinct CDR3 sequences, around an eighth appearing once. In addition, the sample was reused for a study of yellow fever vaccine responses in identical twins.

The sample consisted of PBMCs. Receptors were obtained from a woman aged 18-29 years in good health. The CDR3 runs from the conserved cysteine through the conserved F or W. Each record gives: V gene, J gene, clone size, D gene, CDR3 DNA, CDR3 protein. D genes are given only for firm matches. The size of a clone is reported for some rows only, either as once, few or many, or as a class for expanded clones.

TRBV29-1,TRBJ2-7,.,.,TGCAGCGTTTCCGGGACCGTCACCTACGAGCAGTACTTC,CSVSGTVTYEQYF
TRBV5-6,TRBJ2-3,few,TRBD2,TGTGCCAGCAGCTTGGGCATCCCAATGACTAGCGGGGGCACAGATACGCAGTATTTT,CASSLGIPMTSGGTDTQYF
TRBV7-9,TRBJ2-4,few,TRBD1,TGTGCCAGCAGCCACCGGGACAGGGAGGGCAAAAACATTCAGTACTTC,CASSHRDREGKNIQYF
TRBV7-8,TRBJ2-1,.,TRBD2,TGTGCCAGCAGCTTATGGGGCGATGTAGCGGGGGGTTACAATGAGCAGTTCTTC,CASSLWGDVAGGYNEQFF
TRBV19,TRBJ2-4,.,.,TGTGCCAGTAGTATAACGGGGGTTTACAAAAACATTCAGTACTTC,CASSITGVYKNIQYF
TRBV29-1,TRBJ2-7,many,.,TGCAGCGTTGCCGTGACTTGGATGGAGCAGTACTTC,CSVAVTWMEQYF
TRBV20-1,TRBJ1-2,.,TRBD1,TGCAGTGCTAGAGATCTGGACAGGGATTATGGCTACACCTTC,CSARDLDRDYGYTF
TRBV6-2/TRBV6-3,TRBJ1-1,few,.,TGTGCCAGCTCGTGGAACCGTGAAGCTTTCTTT,CASSWNREAFF
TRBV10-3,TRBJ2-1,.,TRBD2,TGTGCCATCAGTTGGGCTAGCGGAAATACCAATGAGCAGTTCTTC,CAISWASGNTNEQFF
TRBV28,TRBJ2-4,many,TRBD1,TGTGCCAGCAGTTTATGGGACAGGAAAAACATTCAGTACTTC,CASSLWDRKNIQYF
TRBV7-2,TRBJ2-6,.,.,TGTGCCAGCAGCTTAACCGGGAGCTATGGGGCCAACGTCCTGACTTTC,CASSLTGSYGANVLTF
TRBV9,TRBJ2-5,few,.,TGTGCCAGCAGCGTAGCGGCAGCACAAGAGACCCAGTACTTC,CASSVAAAQETQYF
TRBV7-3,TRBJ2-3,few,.,TGTGCCAGCAGCTTAGAGACCCGTGGGAGCACAGATACGCAGTATTTT,CASSLETRGSTDTQYF
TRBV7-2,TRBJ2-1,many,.,TGTGCCAGCAGCTTAAACAGGAACAATGAGCAGTTCTTC,CASSLNRNNEQFF
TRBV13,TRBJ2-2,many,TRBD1,TGTGCCAGCAGCTCACCAGGGGGTTCGAACACCGGGGAGCTGTTTTTT,CASSSPGGSNTGELFF
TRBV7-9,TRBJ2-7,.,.,TGTGCCAGCAGCGCGGACCCTCAGCGAGAGCAGTACTTC,CASSADPQREQYF
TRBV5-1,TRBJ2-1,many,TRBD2,TGCGCCAGCAGCACCGGACTAGCGTCTTTTAGTGAGCAGTTCTTC,CASSTGLASFSEQFF
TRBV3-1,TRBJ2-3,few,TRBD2,TGTGCCAGCAGCCAAGATCATGGCCGAGCGGGAAGGGTAGATACGCAGTATTTT,CASSQDHGRAGRVDTQYF
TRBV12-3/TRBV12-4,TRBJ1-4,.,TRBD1,TGTGCCAGCAGTTTCCAACCGGGACAGGCAAATGAAAAACTGTTTTTT,CASSFQPGQANEKLFF
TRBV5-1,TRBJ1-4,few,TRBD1,TGCGCCAGCGGAACCGGGACAGCAACCGAAAAACTGTTTTTT,CASGTGTATEKLFF
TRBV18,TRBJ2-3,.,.,TGTGCCAGCCCACCGCCGCGGGGAGGGCAGGGGACAGATACGCAGTATTTT,CASPPPRGGQGTDTQYF
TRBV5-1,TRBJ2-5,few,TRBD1,TGCGCCAGCAGCTTCAGGGACAGGGAGACCCAGTACTTC,CASSFRDRETQYF
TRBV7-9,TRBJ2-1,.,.,TGTGCCAGCAGCCACTATGAGCAGTTCTTC,CASSHYEQFF
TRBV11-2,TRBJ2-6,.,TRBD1,TGTGCCAGCAGCCAATGGGACAGGGGGCTCGGGGCCAACGTCCTGACTTTC,CASSQWDRGLGANVLTF
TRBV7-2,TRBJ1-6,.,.,TGTGCCAGCAGCCCGGACAGTAATAATTCACCCCTCCACTTT,CASSPDSNNSPLHF
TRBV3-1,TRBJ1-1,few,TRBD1,TGTGCCAGCAGCCAAGATTCAGGGGGGAGGTCGGCTGAAGCTTTCTTT,CASSQDSGGRSAEAFF
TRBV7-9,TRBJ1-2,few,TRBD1,TGTGCCAGCAGCGCCAGACAGGGGGCAAGAGGCCACACCTTC,CASSARQGARGHTF
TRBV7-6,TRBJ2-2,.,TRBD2,TGTGCCAGCAGCCCTTTGGTGGGGCGGGAGTCGAACACCGGGGAGCTGTTTTTT,CASSPLVGRESNTGELFF
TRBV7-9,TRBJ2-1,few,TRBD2,TGTGCCAGCAGACCTACTAGCGTCGAGGACAATGAGCAGTTCTTC,CASRPTSVEDNEQFF
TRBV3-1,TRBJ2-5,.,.,TGTGCCAGCAGCCAAGAATTATCGGGGAGTACGGAGACCCAGTACTTC,CASSQELSGSTETQYF
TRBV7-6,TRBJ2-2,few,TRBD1,TGTGCCAGCAGCTTCCCGGGACAGGATCTAAACACCGGGGAGCTGTTTTTT,CASSFPGQDLNTGELFF
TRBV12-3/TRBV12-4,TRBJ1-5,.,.,TGTGCCAGCAGTAGGACAGAACCGTTTAGCAATCAGCCCCAGCATTTT,CASSRTEPFSNQPQHF
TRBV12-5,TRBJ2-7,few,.,TGTGCTAGTGGTTTGGTACCCACCTACGAGCAGTACTTC,CASGLVPTYEQYF
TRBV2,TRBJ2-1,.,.,TGTGCCAGCAGTGAACTTGAGGACACCGTCTCCTACAATGAGCAGTTCTTC,CASSELEDTVSYNEQFF
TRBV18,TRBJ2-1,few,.,TGTGCCAGCTCACCATTCGAAGACAGGTACAATGAGCAGTTCTTC,CASSPFEDRYNEQFF
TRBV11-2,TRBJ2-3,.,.,TGTGCCAGCAGCTTAACCGCACGGGATACGCAGTATTTT,CASSLTARDTQYF
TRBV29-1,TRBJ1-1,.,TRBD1,TGCAGCGCTTGCCGCAGGGACAGGGGGCGGAGCACTGAAGCTTTCTTT,CSACRRDRGRSTEAFF
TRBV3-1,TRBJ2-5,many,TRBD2,TGTGCCAGCAGCGCGACTAGCTGGGAACAAGAGACCCAGTACTTC,CASSATSWEQETQYF
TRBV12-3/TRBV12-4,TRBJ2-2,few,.,TGTGCCAGCAATCAGGGGTTTAACACCGGGGAGCTGTTTTTT,CASNQGFNTGELFF
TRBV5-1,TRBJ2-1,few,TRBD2,TGCGCCAGCAGCCCGACTTTCGGGGGGGCCCCCTACAATGAGCAGTTCTTC,CASSPTFGGAPYNEQFF
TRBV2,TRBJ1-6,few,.,TGTGCCAGCAGTACAAGGACTGGAGGTTCACCCCTCCACTTT,CASSTRTGGSPLHF
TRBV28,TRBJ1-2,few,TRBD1,TGTGCCAGCAGTCCATGGGACAGACTTAACTATGGCTACACCTTC,CASSPWDRLNYGYTF
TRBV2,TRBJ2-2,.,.,TGTGCCAGCAGGACGGCACACGCGAACACCGGGGAGCTGTTTTTT,CASRTAHANTGELFF
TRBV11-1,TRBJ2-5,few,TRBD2,TGTGCCAGCAGCTCTTCCCGGGGGAGCGGGAGGGAAAGCTGGTCACAGTACTTC,CASSSSRGSGRESWSQYF
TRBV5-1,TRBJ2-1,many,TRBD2,TGCGCCAGCAGCTTGGGACTAGCGGGGGTGATTAGGTCTCTGAATGAGCAGTTCTTC,CASSLGLAGVIRSLNEQFF
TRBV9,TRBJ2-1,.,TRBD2,TGTGCCAGCAGCTATAGCGGGAACTCCTACAATGAGCAGTTCTTC,CASSYSGNSYNEQFF
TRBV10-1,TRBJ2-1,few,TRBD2,TGCGCCAGCTCCGTCAGCGGGGGCCACAATGAGCAGTTCTTC,CASSVSGGHNEQFF
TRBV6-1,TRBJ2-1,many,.,TGTGCCAGCAGTGAAGTAGGGGTGGGCTTAGGGAGTGAGCAGTTCTTC,CASSEVGVGLGSEQFF
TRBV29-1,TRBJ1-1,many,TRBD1,TGCAGCGTGGGACAGATAAACACTGAAGCTTTCTTT,CSVGQINTEAFF
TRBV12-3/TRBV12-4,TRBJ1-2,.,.,TGTGCCAGCAGTTTTCAGGGGCCAGACTATGGCTACACCTTC,CASSFQGPDYGYTF
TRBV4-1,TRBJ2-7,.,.,TGCGCCAGCAGCCAAGATTGGTGGGAGACCTCCTACGAGCAGTACTTC,CASSQDWWETSYEQYF
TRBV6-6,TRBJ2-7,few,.,TGTGCCAGCAGTTCCACCACTAGTCTTGAGGTCTTC,CASSSTTSLEVF
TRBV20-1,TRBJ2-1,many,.,TGCAGTGCTAGTCCGGCTAGAACCTACAATGAGCAGTTCTTC,CSASPARTYNEQFF
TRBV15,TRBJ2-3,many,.,TGTGCCACCAGCAGAGATCTCCATACTACAGATACGCAGTATTTT,CATSRDLHTTDTQYF
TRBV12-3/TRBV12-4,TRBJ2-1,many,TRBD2,TGTGCCAGCAGCACTAGCGCCCACAATGAGCAGTTCTTC,CASSTSAHNEQFF
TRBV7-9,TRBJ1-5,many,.,TGTGCCAGCAGCCCTGAGTCTAGCAATCAGCCCCAGCATTTT,CASSPESSNQPQHF
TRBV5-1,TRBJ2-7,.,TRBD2,TGCGCCAGCAGTAAGACTAGCGGGAGTTACTACGAGCAGTACTTC,CASSKTSGSYYEQYF
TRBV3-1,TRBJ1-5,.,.,TGTGCCAGCAGCCAAGACCCGGGGAGGCAGCCCCAGCATTTT,CASSQDPGRQPQHF
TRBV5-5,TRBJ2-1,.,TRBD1,TGTGCCAGCAGCTTGGAAAGGGGGCGCCGGAATGAGCAGTTCTTC,CASSLERGRRNEQFF